This is a list of T cell receptor beta chains from one sample in a study of cytomegalovirus exposure and HLA in healthy donors. Libraries were prepared by immunoSEQ multiplex PCR; TCRdb keeps only in-frame clonotypes and omits some of them. The table lists hundreds of thousands of clones, about three quarters of them singletons, with 1.5% to 2% in the top ten. Sequencing was done on a sample of PBMCs. These receptors came from a man in his late teens or twenties in good health and CMV-seronegative. Each CDR3 is given with its conserved first and last residue. The D gene is left open where the match is weak. Size is omitted from some rows. Given values are once, few, many or a class for expanded clones.

D	size	V	J	DNA	CDR3
NA	NA	TRBV6-5	TRBJ1-1	TGTGCCAGCAGCCCAGACGGAGTGAACACTGAAGCTTTCTTT	CASSPDGVNTEAFF
TRBD1	NA	TRBV27	TRBJ1-2	TGTGCCAGCACCCCACAGGGGGAAGGCTATGGCTACACCTTC	CASTPQGEGYGYTF
TRBD2	NA	TRBV11-1	TRBJ2-3	TGTGCCAGCAGCCCGGGACTAGCCTCATACACAGATACGCAGTATTTT	CASSPGLASYTDTQYF
NA	once	TRBV4-3	TRBJ1-1	TGCGCCAGCCGTTTATCGCGGGCGTTGAACACTGAAGCTTTCTTT	CASRLSRALNTEAFF
TRBD1	NA	TRBV5-4	TRBJ2-1	TGTGCCAGCAGCCGAGACAGGGGGGGCTACAATGAGCAGTTCTTC	CASSRDRGGYNEQFF
TRBD1	NA	TRBV4-1	TRBJ2-7	TGCGCCAGCAGCCAAGGAGCGGCGGACAGGGGCTCCTACGAGCAGTACTTC	CASSQGAADRGSYEQYF
TRBD1	once	TRBV29-1	TRBJ1-2	TGCAGCGTTTCTCGACAGGGGGGCGGCTATGGCTACACCTTC	CSVSRQGGGYGYTF
TRBD2	NA	TRBV6-5	TRBJ2-3	TGTGCCAGCAGTAAACTAGCGGGGAGCACAGATACGCAGTATTTT	CASSKLAGSTDTQYF
TRBD2	few	TRBV11-2	TRBJ2-7	TGTGCCAGCAGCCCCGTTAGCGGGAGTGGCGAGCAGTACTTC	CASSPVSGSGEQYF
TRBD1	NA	TRBV29-1	TRBJ1-5	TGCAGCGTGCCAGGACAGGGCGAATGGGGTCAGCCCCAGCATTTT	CSVPGQGEWGQPQHF
NA	NA	TRBV11-3	TRBJ2-6	TGTGCCAGCAACCCGCGAGGGGCCAACGTCCTGACTTTC	CASNPRGANVLTF
NA	once	TRBV7-8	TRBJ2-7	TGTGCCAGCAGCCCCTGGGTAGCGGTGACCTACGAGCAGTACTTC	CASSPWVAVTYEQYF
TRBD1	NA	TRBV19	TRBJ1-5	TGTGCCAGTAGTACCACAGGGGGTGATCAGCCCCAGCATTTT	CASSTTGGDQPQHF
NA	NA	TRBV4-2	TRBJ2-1	TGTGCCAGCAGCCAGCACGAAGGGAGCTCCTACAATGAGCAGTTCTTC	CASSQHEGSSYNEQFF
NA	NA	TRBV14	TRBJ2-3	TGTGCCAGCAGCCAAGATTACGGGGGTACGCAGTATTTT	CASSQDYGGTQYF
TRBD1	NA	TRBV14	TRBJ1-6	TGTGCCAGCAGCCAACGGACCTGGACAGGGAACTCACCCCTCCACTTT	CASSQRTWTGNSPLHF
TRBD1	NA	TRBV19	TRBJ1-1	TGTGCCAGTCGGCCGGGACAGGGTATGGGCACTGAAGCTTTCTTT	CASRPGQGMGTEAFF
TRBD1	few	TRBV7-6	TRBJ2-5	TGTGCCAGCAGCTCAACAACCGGGACAGAAGAGACCCAGTACTTC	CASSSTTGTEETQYF
NA	NA	TRBV28	TRBJ2-7	TGTGCCAGCAGTTTAGGGGATGAAACAGGCGAGCAGTACTTC	CASSLGDETGEQYF
NA	few	TRBV6-1	TRBJ1-2	TGTGCCAGCGTGACGGGAGTCTCGGGCGGCTACACCTTC	CASVTGVSGGYTF
NA	NA	TRBV28	TRBJ2-7	TGTGCCAGCAGTCCGGGACTTCGGGGGTACGAGCAGTACTTC	CASSPGLRGYEQYF
TRBD1	NA	TRBV15	TRBJ1-1	TGTGCCACCAGCAGGGACAGGGGTACGAACACTGAAGCTTTCTTT	CATSRDRGTNTEAFF
NA	once	TRBV18	TRBJ1-6	TGTGCCAGCTCACCACAAGTGGCCAATAATTCACCCCTCCACTTT	CASSPQVANNSPLHF
NA	NA	TRBV21-1	TRBJ2-7	TGTGCCAGCAGCAAAGAGGAGGCATCTTTCTCCTACGAGCAGTACTTC	CASSKEEASFSYEQYF
TRBD1	NA	TRBV6-6	TRBJ1-5	TGTGCCAGCAGCCCCGGGACAGGGGGTTGGAATCAGCCCCAGCATTTT	CASSPGTGGWNQPQHF
TRBD1	NA	TRBV9	TRBJ2-5	TGTGCCAGCAGCGTAGCGGGACAGGAAGAGACCCAGTACTTC	CASSVAGQEETQYF
NA	NA	TRBV19	TRBJ1-4	TGTGCCAGTAGTATCCAGGGGATTGATGAAAAACTGTTTTTT	CASSIQGIDEKLFF
NA	NA	TRBV5-4	TRBJ2-4	TGTGCCAGCAGCTTGGGGAGGACCATGAATATTCAGTACTTC	CASSLGRTMNIQYF
TRBD1	once	TRBV9	TRBJ1-1	TGTGCCAGCAGCGCTGGACAGGGCACTGAAGCTTTCTTT	CASSAGQGTEAFF
NA	NA	TRBV18	TRBJ2-7	TGTGCCAGCTCACCTAGCCCTCCGGTCGGGTCCCACGAGCAGTACTTC	CASSPSPPVGSHEQYF
TRBD1	NA	TRBV27	TRBJ1-5	TGTGCCAGCAGTCCCTGGGACAGGGAACAGCCCCAGCATTTT	CASSPWDREQPQHF
NA	NA	TRBV6-1	TRBJ2-2	TGTGCCAGCAGTGAAAGGATGAGGGTTCCGAACACCGGGGAGCTGTTTTTT	CASSERMRVPNTGELFF
NA	once	TRBV28	TRBJ2-6	TGTGCCAGCAGCCCCGGGGACACTGGGGCCAACGTCCTGACTTTC	CASSPGDTGANVLTF
TRBD1	NA	TRBV30	TRBJ1-1	TGTGCCTGGAGTGTACAGGGGGGTCCCACTGAAGCTTTCTTT	CAWSVQGGPTEAFF
NA	few	TRBV7-2	TRBJ2-2	TGTGCCAGCAGTCCCCAGGGGGAGGTCGGGGAGCTGTTTTTT	CASSPQGEVGELFF
TRBD1	few	TRBV4-2	TRBJ1-1	TGTGCCAGCAGCTTGGACAGGGGGCACGCTGAAGCTTTCTTT	CASSLDRGHAEAFF
NA	NA	TRBV4-1	TRBJ2-7	TGCGCCAGCAGCCAAGAACAGTTCTCCTACGAGCAGTACTTC	CASSQEQFSYEQYF